These 8 T cell receptor beta chains were sequenced from one sample in a study of blood T cell repertoires in COVID-19. Using immunoSEQ multiplex PCR, the repertoire was profiled, and TCRdb retains in-frame clones only, with some absent. Counted here are some 66,000 clones, about 90% occurring once; the ten biggest clones make up under 8.5%. Source material: peripheral blood. The receptors were gathered from a human donor in a cohort sampled during active COVID-19.

This chain connects TRBV30 to TRBJ1-3; the D is unclear. Germline lookup yields CDR1 GTSNPN and CDR2 SVGIG (reference sequence). The CDR3 sequence is 15 residues long. The V end lost 5 bases, the J end lost 0 bases, and 14 bases lay between the germline ends. The chain's CDR3 is CAWFARSHSGNTIYF. As DNA, the CDR3 is TGTGCCTGGTTTGCCAGGTCCCACTCTGGAAACACCATATATTTT.

In this sample, this clone turned up once. The genes are TRBV7-2 and TRBJ2-7; 8 bases match TRBD2. CDR3 size: 16 residues. Germline V CDR1 and CDR2: SGHTA, FQGNSA. Trimming cost V 1 base and J 7 bases; bases outside gene matches: 12. In DNA, the CDR3 is TGTGCCAGCAGCTTAGGGGACCAAGCGGGAGCGGGGGAGCAGTACTTC. Amino acids: CASSLGDQAGAGEQYF.

The chain joins TRBV2 to TRBJ1-5; the D gene is possibly TRBD1 (5 bases). CDR1 SNHLY and CDR2 FYNNEI come from the germline V gene. The V and J ends lost 6 bases and 7 bases respectively, with 13 bases between them. The CDR3 is 13 amino acids. The CDR3 sequence is CASRGGIGQPQHF. CDR3 sequence (DNA): TGTGCCAGCAGGGGGGGGATTGGACAGCCCCAGCATTTT.

CDR3 loop: CASSPGLATSTDTQYF. In nucleotides, the CDR3 is TGCGCCAGCAGCCCAGGACTAGCGACTAGCACAGATACGCAGTATTTT. The V and J genes are TRBV4-3 and TRBJ2-3; 9 bases are shared with TRBD2. After removal of 4 bases from V and 0 bases from J, the junction contained 5 bases not matched to a gene. Germline assignment: CDR1 LGHNA and CDR2 YSLEER. There are 16 residues in the CDR3.

The CDR3 sequence is CSASRAGRGEKLFF. CDR3 DNA: TGCAGTGCTAGTCGGGCAGGGCGGGGTGAAAAACTGTTTTTT. V and J are TRBV20-1 and TRBJ1-4, with D possibly matching TRBD1 (5 bases). This CDR3 comprises 14 residues. CDR1 is DFQATT and CDR2 is SNEGSKA in the germline V gene (reference sequence). Trimming removed 3 bases from V and 7 bases from J, with 15 bases in between.

The rearrangement joins TRBV7-9 to TRBJ2-7; 7 nucleotides align to TRBD1. Per germline, CDR1 SEHNR and CDR2 FQNEAQ (reference sequence). The CDR3 length is 13 residues. V dropped 1 base and J dropped 5; count of bases not matched to a gene: 2. The CDR3 nucleotides read TGTGCCAGCAGCTTAGACAGGGGCCACGAGCAGTACTTC. Translated: CASSLDRGHEQYF.

The V call is TRBV12-3 or TRBV12-4, the J call TRBJ2-1; D is uncertain. V was pared by 11 bases and J by 0 bases, with 5 bases between. The CDR3 is made up of 11 amino acids. CDR3 nucleotide sequence: TGTGCCGTGAGCTCCTACAATGAGCAGTTCTTC. Amino acid sequence: CAVSSYNEQFF.

V usage is TRBV5-4 and J usage is TRBJ1-4; D gene ambiguous. Germline-derived CDR1 and CDR2 are SGHNT and YYREEE (reference sequence). V lost 4 bases and J lost 0, with 10 bases in between. CDR3 length equals 15 residues. The CDR3 sequence is CASSVDTATNEKLFF. DNA of the CDR3: TGTGCCAGCAGCGTAGACACTGCAACTAATGAAAAACTGTTTTTT.